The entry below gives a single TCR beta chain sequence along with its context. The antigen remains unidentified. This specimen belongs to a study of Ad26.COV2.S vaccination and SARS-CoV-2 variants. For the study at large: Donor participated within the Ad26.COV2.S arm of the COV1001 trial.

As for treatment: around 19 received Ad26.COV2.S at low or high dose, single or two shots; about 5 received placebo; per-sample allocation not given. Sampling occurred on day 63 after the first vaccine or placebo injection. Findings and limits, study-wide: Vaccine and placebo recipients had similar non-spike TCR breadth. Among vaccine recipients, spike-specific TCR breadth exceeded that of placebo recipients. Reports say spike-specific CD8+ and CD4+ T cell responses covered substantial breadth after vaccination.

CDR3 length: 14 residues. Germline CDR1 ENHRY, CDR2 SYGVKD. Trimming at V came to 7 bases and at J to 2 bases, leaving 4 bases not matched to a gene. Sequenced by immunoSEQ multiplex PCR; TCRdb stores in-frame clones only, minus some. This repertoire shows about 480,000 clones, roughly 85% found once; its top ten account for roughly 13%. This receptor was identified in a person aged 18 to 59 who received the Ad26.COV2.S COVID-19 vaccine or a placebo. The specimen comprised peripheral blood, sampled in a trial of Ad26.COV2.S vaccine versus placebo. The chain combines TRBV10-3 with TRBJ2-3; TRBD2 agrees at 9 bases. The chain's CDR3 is CAITLAGNTDTQYF. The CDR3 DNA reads TGTGCCATCACCCTAGCGGGGAACACAGATACGCAGTATTTT.